One and the same sample provided the 27 T cell receptor beta chains below, sequenced in a study of graft-versus-host responses after intestinal transplantation (dated by TCRdb to the early 2020s). Receptor amplification or capture employed the immunoSEQ multiplex PCR assay. TCRdb retrieved this table from immuneACCESS and kept in-frame rearrangements only. Not all clones are present; in checked studies, unresolved V genes account for under half, and no reason is known for the remainder. In all, the sample holds 13,000 to 15,000 clones, and almost 70% of those were seen once. 23% of the sample is in the top ten clones. To isolate intraepithelial and lamina propria lymphocytes from graft specimens, dithiothreitol, EDTA incubations and collagenase D digestion were used. Sample: ileum tissue, taken approximately 690 days after intestinal transplantation. Every receptor here comes from a human patient who received an intestinal transplant, so some T cells may come from the graft donor.

The chain uses TRBV7-2 and TRBJ1-6, with D possibly matching TRBD1 (5 bases). Trimming pared 5 bases from V and 0 bases from J, leaving 20 bases between. This CDR3 contains 19 residues. Germline CDR1 SGHTA, CDR2 FQGNSA. The CDR3 protein is CASSPRGTPASSYNSPLHF. In nucleotides, the CDR3 is TGTGCCAGCAGCCCCCGGGGGACCCCTGCTAGCTCCTATAATTCACCCCTCCACTTT.

Remarks on this clone: A junction end diverges from the germline sequence, so it may reflect a read error. This sample also contains other DNA sequences that code for the same CDR3. The rearrangement uses TRBV28 and TRBJ2-5; D not certain. CDR3 length: 13 residues. Germline CDR1 MDHEN, CDR2 SYDVKM. The CDR3 region has the DNA TGCGCCAGCAGCCGACAAATTCAAGAGACCCAGTACTTC. Translating gives CASSRQIQETQYF.

The genes are TRBV28 and TRBJ2-2, with D uncertain. V was trimmed by 7 bases and J by 0 bases, leaving 9 bases between them. Germline values: CDR1 MDHEN, CDR2 SYDVKM. The CDR3 is 14 amino acids. The CDR3: CASKANTNTGELFF. The CDR3 nucleotides are TGTGCCAGCAAGGCGAATACGAACACCGGGGAGCTGTTTTTT.

The chain uses TRBV7-3 and TRBJ2-2; no reliable D call. The CDR3 consists of 11 residues. Germline V lookup: CDR1 SGHTA, CDR2 FQGTGA. V lost 3 bases and J 4 bases, leaving 0 bases between the germline ends. In DNA, the CDR3 is TGTGCCAGCAGCTTCACCGGGGAGCTGTTTTTT. Amino acids: CASSFTGELFF.

The genes are TRBV10-3 and TRBJ2-5; TRBD1 matches at 10 bases. The length of the CDR3 is 12 residues. CDR1 is ENHRY, CDR2 SYGVKD, per germline. V dropped 6 bases and J dropped 5; count of bases not matched to a gene: 0. The CDR3 reads CAIRGQGETQYF. The CDR3 nucleotides are TGTGCCATCAGGGGACAGGGGGAGACCCAGTACTTC.

J is TRBJ2-2 and V is TRBV10-1; 12 nucleotides line up with TRBD2. Germline CDR1 WNHNN, CDR2 SYGVQD (reference sequence). The CDR3 totals 16 residues. Trimming removed 5 bases from V and 9 bases from J; junction bases left unmatched: 10. The CDR3 DNA follows: TGCGCCAGCAGTCCCACGTGGACTAGCGGGATTAGGGAGCTGTTTTTT. This translates into CASSPTWTSGIRELFF.

The chain joins TRBV13 to TRBJ2-5, with 7 positions matching TRBD2. The assigned J gene may be wrong: the sequence end matches TRBJ2-7 better. There are 16 residues in the CDR3. From germline, CDR1 is PRHDT and CDR2 FYEKMQ (reference sequence). In DNA, the CDR3 is TGTGCCAGCAGCTTAGGCCTAGGGCTAGCGGAGTACGAGCAGTACTTC. Translation gives CASSLGLGLAEYEQYF.

The chain has TRBV12-5 and TRBJ1-4, with D unresolved. V was trimmed by 2 bases and J by 3 bases, leaving 16 bases between them. Germline V CDR1 and CDR2: LGHNT, FRNRAP. CDR3 length equals 17 residues. DNA of the CDR3: TGTGCTAGTGGTTTGAAGCTGGGGATGGCGGCTAATGAAAAACTGTTTTTT. Translation: CASGLKLGMAANEKLFF. The full variable domain, its missing parts supplied by reference TRBV12-5 and TRBJ1-4, is DARVTQTPRHKVTEMGQEVTMRCQPILGHNTVFWYRQTMMQGLELLAYFRNRAPLDDSGMPKDRFSAEMPDATLATLKIQPSEPRDSAVYFCASGLKLGMAANEKLFFGSGTQLSVL.

The V and J genes are TRBV10-3 and TRBJ1-2; D is unclear. The CDR3 contains 14 residues. The germline V and J ends were trimmed by 3 bases and 0 bases, with 8 bases remaining between them. CDR1 is ENHRY, CDR2 SYGVKD, per germline. CDR3 loop: CAISDSVSNYGYTF. The CDR3 DNA reads as TGTGCCATCAGTGACTCCGTATCTAACTATGGCTACACCTTC.

This chain links TRBV5-4 with TRBJ2-5; 12 bases are shared with TRBD2. Germline V gene lookup returns CDR1 SGHNT and CDR2 YYREEE (reference sequence). J lost 1 base, V lost 4 bases, and 5 bases had no gene match. This CDR3 is built from 16 residues. The CDR3 region is CASSPGTSGFQETQYF. The CDR3 coding sequence is TGTGCCAGCAGCCCCGGGACTAGCGGGTTCCAAGAGACCCAGTACTTC.

CDR3 protein: CASSLVRAYNEQFF. In DNA form, the CDR3 reads TGTGCCAGCAGCTTAGTTAGGGCGTACAATGAGCAGTTCTTC. The chain employs TRBV7-2 and TRBJ2-1; D gene ambiguous. CDR1 is SGHTA and CDR2 is FQGNSA in the germline V gene. The CDR3 covers 14 residues. The V end lost 1 base, the J end lost 4 bases, and 8 bases lay between the germline ends.

The J gene is TRBJ1-4, the V gene TRBV5-6; D not resolved. Per germline, CDR1 SGHDT and CDR2 YYEEEE. The ends were cut back, 1 base at V and 0 bases at J, with 7 bases in the middle. This CDR3 comprises 15 residues. CDR3 in amino acids: CASSLNAATNEKLFF. In DNA form, the CDR3 reads TGTGCCAGCAGCTTGAACGCCGCAACTAATGAAAAACTGTTTTTT.

J is TRBJ2-5 and V is TRBV7-9; either TRBD1 or TRBD2 may supply D (7 bases each). The CDR3 is 16 amino acids. Germline lookup yields CDR1 SEHNR and CDR2 FQNEAQ (reference sequence). The V end lost 3 bases, the J end lost 4 bases, and 18 bases lay between the germline ends. The CDR3 DNA sequence: TGTGCCAGCAGCTTCCAGGGGGGGATAGGAGGAGAGACCCAGTACTTC. Its protein product is CASSFQGGIGGETQYF.

The V gene is TRBV2, the J gene TRBJ1-4, with TRBD1 as a possible D gene (6 bases). Germline V CDR1 and CDR2: SNHLY, FYNNEI. This CDR3 has 15 amino acids. V was shortened by 5 bases and J by 1 base, with 11 bases between the two germline ends. This chain's CDR3 is CASSSTGRTNEKLFF. Written as DNA, the CDR3 is TGTGCCAGCAGTTCAACAGGGCGAACTAATGAAAAACTGTTTTTT.

The count of this clone is one. This chain connects TRBV4-3 to TRBJ1-1, with D maybe TRBD1 (5 bases). V was clipped by 2 bases and J by 5 bases, with 15 bases between them. This CDR3 comprises 15 residues. CDR1 LGHNA and CDR2 YSLEER come from the germline V gene. CDR3: CASSQTTGLGTEAFF. The CDR3, as DNA: TGCGCCAGCAGCCAAACCACAGGTTTGGGGACTGAAGCTTTCTTT.

Within the sample, this clone is medium-sized. CDR3 sequence reads: CASSLYPGTSGGASTDTQYF. In DNA form, the CDR3 reads TGCGCCAGCAGCCTGTACCCCGGGACTAGCGGGGGGGCGAGCACAGATACGCAGTATTTT. The rearrangement joins TRBV5-1 to TRBJ2-3; 16 nucleotides match TRBD2. V was clipped by 4 bases and J by 0 bases; unmatched bases: 11. The length of the CDR3 is 20 residues. Germline assignment: CDR1 SGHRS and CDR2 YFSETQ.

This clone came up a few times. The chain has TRBV7-9 and TRBJ2-5, with D unresolved. Germline CDR1 and CDR2: SEHNR and FQNEAQ (reference sequence). V lost 3 bases to trimming and J lost 2 bases, with 4 bases between them. This CDR3 is 12 amino acids long. The CDR3 loop is CASSFRQETQYF. The CDR3, as DNA: TGTGCCAGCAGCTTTCGGCAAGAGACCCAGTACTTC.

The CDR3 is CASSRTGTGFSYEQYF. The CDR3 DNA reads as TGTGCCAGCAGCCGGACCGGGACAGGGTTTTCCTACGAGCAGTACTTC. The chain employs TRBV7-6 and TRBJ2-7; TRBD1 agrees at 9 bases. Germline loops: CDR1 SGHVS, CDR2 FNYEAQ. This CDR3 is 16 amino acids long. The junction had 9 bases not matched to a gene; V was cut back by 5 bases and J by 1 base.

This chain links TRBV7-2 with TRBJ1-5; the match to TRBD1 covers 9 bases. J was trimmed by 7 bases and V by 5 bases; bases with no gene match: 6. This CDR3 spans 14 amino acids. Germline CDR1 is SGHTA and CDR2 is FQGNSA. CDR3 protein: CASSERQGEQPQHF. DNA of the CDR3: TGTGCCAGCAGCGAGCGACAGGGGGAGCAGCCCCAGCATTTT.

The chain recombines TRBV5-1 with TRBJ2-1; 15 bases are shared with TRBD2. Germline CDR1 SGHRS, CDR2 YFSETQ. The CDR3 loop spans 15 amino acids. The V gene end was trimmed by 4 bases and the J gene end by 7 bases; junction bases not matched to a gene: 3. The CDR3 protein is CASSPGTSGRNEQFF. CDR3 bases: TGCGCCAGCAGCCCCGGGACTAGCGGGAGGAATGAGCAGTTCTTC.

The V call is TRBV2, the J call TRBJ2-1; 7 bases are shared with TRBD2. This CDR3 is built from 15 residues. Germline V gives CDR1 SNHLY, CDR2 FYNNEI. The V segment lost 4 bases and the J segment 1 base; nucleotides outside the gene matches: 4. The CDR3 nucleotides are TGTGCCAGCAGTGGAGACGGGAGGTCCTACAATGAGCAGTTCTTC. This encodes CASSGDGRSYNEQFF.

The chain couples TRBV9 to TRBJ2-2; 7 bases line up with TRBD1. V lost 4 bases, J lost 3 bases, and 9 bases stayed unmatched. Germline values: CDR1 SGDLS, CDR2 YYNGEE. The CDR3 has 16 amino acids. CDR3 loop: CASSPRQGVDTGELFF. CDR3 bases: TGTGCCAGCAGCCCCCGACAGGGTGTGGACACCGGGGAGCTGTTTTTT.

J is TRBJ2-5 and V is TRBV5-4; no clear D. V lost 0 bases and J lost 4, with 4 bases in between. The CDR3 loop spans 12 amino acids. CDR1 SGHNT and CDR2 YYREEE come from the germline V gene (reference sequence). CDR3 sequence reads: CASSLGRETQYF. CDR3 DNA: TGTGCCAGCAGCTTGGGGCGAGAGACCCAGTACTTC. Using reference TRBV5-4 and TRBJ2-5 for the parts outside the CDR3, the full variable domain is ETGVTQSPTHLIKTRGQQVTLRCSSQSGHNTVSWYQQALGQGPQFIFQYYREEENGRGNFPPRFSGLQFPNYSSELNVNALELDDSALYLCASSLGRETQYFGPGTRLLVL.

The chain combines TRBV30 with TRBJ1-5, with a weak D call TRBD1 (6 bases). The CDR3 is made up of 15 amino acids. V was shortened by 0 bases and J by 3 bases, with 12 bases between the two germline ends. The germline gives CDR1 GTSNPN, CDR2 SVGIG (reference sequence). The CDR3 nucleotides are TGTGCCTGGAGTGTGCCAGGACAGTCCAATCAGCCCCAGCATTTT. This encodes CAWSVPGQSNQPQHF.

The chain couples TRBV30 to TRBJ1-2; 7 bases agree with TRBD1. In germline, CDR1 is GTSNPN, CDR2 SVGIG (reference sequence). CDR3 size: 15 residues. V lost 1 base, J lost 2 bases, and 7 bases stayed unmatched. CDR3 loop: CAWSGYRGVNYGYTF. CDR3 nucleotide sequence: TGTGCCTGGAGTGGATACAGGGGCGTCAACTATGGCTACACCTTC.

The chain uses TRBV10-1 and TRBJ2-1; 13 bases match TRBD2. The germline CDR1 and CDR2 sequences are WNHNN and SYGVQD (reference sequence). CDR3 length equals 16 residues. V gave up 6 bases and J gave up 4 bases; unmatched junction bases: 6. The CDR3 loop reads CASSSGTSGKYNEQFF. For the CDR3, the DNA is TGCGCCAGCAGCTCCGGGACTAGCGGGAAGTACAATGAGCAGTTCTTC.

This rearrangement joins TRBV5-4 to TRBJ2-5, with D possibly matching TRBD2 (5 bases). V was trimmed by 3 bases and J by 0 bases, leaving 12 bases between them. The V gene's germline CDR1 is SGHNT and CDR2 YYREEE (reference sequence). The CDR3 is made up of 15 amino acids. This chain's CDR3 is CASSSQTGNQETQYF. In nucleotides, the CDR3 is TGTGCCAGCAGCTCCCAAACGGGAAACCAAGAGACCCAGTACTTC.